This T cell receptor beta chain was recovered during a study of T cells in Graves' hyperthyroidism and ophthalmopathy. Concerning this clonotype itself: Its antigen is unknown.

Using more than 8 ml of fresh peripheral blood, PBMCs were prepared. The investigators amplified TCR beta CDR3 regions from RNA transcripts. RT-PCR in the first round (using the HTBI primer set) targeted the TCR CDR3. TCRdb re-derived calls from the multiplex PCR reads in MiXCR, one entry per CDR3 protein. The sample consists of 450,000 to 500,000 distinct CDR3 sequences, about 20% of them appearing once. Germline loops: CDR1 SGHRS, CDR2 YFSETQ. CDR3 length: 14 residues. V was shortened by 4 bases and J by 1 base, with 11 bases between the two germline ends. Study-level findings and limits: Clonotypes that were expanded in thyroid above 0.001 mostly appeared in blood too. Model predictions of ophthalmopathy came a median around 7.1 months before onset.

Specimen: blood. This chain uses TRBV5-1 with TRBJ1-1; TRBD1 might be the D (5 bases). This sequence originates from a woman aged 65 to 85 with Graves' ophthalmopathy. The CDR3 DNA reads TGCGCCAGCAGCCAAGGGACTTCGAACACTGAAGCTTTCTTT. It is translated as CASSQGTSNTEAFF.